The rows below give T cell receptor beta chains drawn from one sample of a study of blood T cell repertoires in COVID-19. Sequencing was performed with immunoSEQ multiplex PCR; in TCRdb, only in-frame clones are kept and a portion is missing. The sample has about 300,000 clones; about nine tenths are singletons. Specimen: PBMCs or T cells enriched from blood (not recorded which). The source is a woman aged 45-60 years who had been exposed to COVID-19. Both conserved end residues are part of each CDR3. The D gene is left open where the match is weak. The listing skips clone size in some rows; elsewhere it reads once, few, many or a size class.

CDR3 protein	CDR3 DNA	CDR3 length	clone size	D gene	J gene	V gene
CASSQDLHSATNEKLFF	TGCGCCAGCAGCCAAGATCTCCACAGTGCAACTAATGAAAAACTGTTTTTT	17	-	-	TRBJ1-4	TRBV4-1
CASSQGQNPYNEQFF	TGCGCCAGCAGCCAAGGGCAGAACCCCTACAATGAGCAGTTCTTC	15	-	-	TRBJ2-1	TRBV4-1
CATSKGIQGGSTEAFF	TGTGCCACCAGCAAGGGAATTCAGGGAGGAAGCACTGAAGCTTTCTTT	16	once	-	TRBJ1-1	TRBV15
CASSLASGLRNEKLFF	TGTGCCAGCAGCTTAGCCTCGGGACTGAGGAATGAAAAACTGTTTTTT	16	-	-	TRBJ1-4	TRBV7-9
CAIRATGDGYGYTF	TGTGCCATCAGGGCGACAGGGGATGGCTATGGCTACACCTTC	14	-	TRBD1	TRBJ1-2	TRBV10-3
CATMGANEKLFF	TGTGCCACTATGGGAGCTAATGAAAAACTGTTTTTT	12	-	-	TRBJ1-4	TRBV24-1
CASSPIRQGSTEAFF	TGTGCCAGCAGCCCGATCAGACAGGGTAGCACTGAAGCTTTCTTT	15	-	TRBD1	TRBJ1-1	TRBV3-1/TRBV3-2
CASSLSGHLSYEQYF	TGTGCCAGCAGTTTGAGCGGCCACCTCTCCTACGAGCAGTACTTC	15	few	-	TRBJ2-7	TRBV28
CASSTGGVSYEQYF	TGTGCCAGCAGTACCGGGGGGGTCTCCTACGAGCAGTACTTC	14	-	TRBD2	TRBJ2-7	TRBV7-6
CSEIPPGGGETQYF	TGCAGCGAGATCCCCCCTGGGGGCGGAGAGACCCAGTACTTC	14	-	-	TRBJ2-5	TRBV29-1
CASSLDRHSYEQYF	TGTGCCAGCAGCCTGGACAGGCACTCCTACGAGCAGTACTTC	14	once	TRBD1	TRBJ2-7	TRBV7-9
CASSRFQGANEQFF	TGTGCCAGCAGCCGTTTCCAGGGGGCCAATGAGCAGTTCTTC	14	-	TRBD1	TRBJ2-1	TRBV14
CASSPNLRSGELFF	TGTGCCAGCAGCCCCAACCTCAGGTCCGGGGAGCTGTTTTTT	14	-	-	TRBJ2-2	TRBV3-1/TRBV3-2
CASKLGQVDSPLHF	TGTGCCAGTAAATTAGGACAGGTGGATTCACCCCTCCACTTT	14	once	TRBD1	TRBJ1-6	TRBV19
CASRKGALTDTQYF	TGTGCCAGCAGGAAAGGAGCCCTCACAGATACGCAGTATTTT	14	-	-	TRBJ2-3	TRBV9
CASSEHRAGGVEQYF	TGTGCCAGCAGTGAACATCGGGCGGGGGGAGTCGAGCAGTACTTC	15	-	TRBD2	TRBJ2-7	TRBV2
CASSISMANTEAFF	TGTGCCAGTAGTATTTCGATGGCAAACACTGAAGCTTTCTTT	14	-	-	TRBJ1-1	TRBV19
CASSPGGGSREKLFF	TGTGCCAGCAGCCCTGGGGGGGGTTCGCGGGAAAAACTGTTTTTT	15	-	-	TRBJ1-4	TRBV7-9
CASTNGLPGELFF	TGTGCCAGCACGAATGGCTTACCCGGGGAGCTGTTTTTT	13	-	-	TRBJ2-2	TRBV6-5
CASSSYGTGGGDTQYF	TGTGCCAGCAGCTCCTACGGGACAGGGGGCGGAGATACGCAGTATTTT	16	-	TRBD1	TRBJ2-3	TRBV7-2
CAWSAGQMNTEAFF	TGTGCCTGGAGCGCGGGACAGATGAACACTGAAGCTTTCTTT	14	-	TRBD1	TRBJ1-1	TRBV30
CASSTDRPSNYGYTF	TGTGCCAGCAGCACCGACAGGCCCTCTAACTATGGCTACACCTTC	15	few	-	TRBJ1-2	TRBV7-9
CAREADRGGGYTF	TGTGCCAGGGAAGCCGACAGGGGGGGAGGCTACACCTTC	13	-	TRBD1	TRBJ1-2	TRBV2
CASGSSGNMYGYTF	TGTGCTAGTGGTTCTTCAGGGAATATGTATGGCTACACCTTC	14	-	-	TRBJ1-2	TRBV12-5
CASSILGQGIRSPLHF	TGTGCCAGTAGTATTTTGGGACAGGGTATACGATCACCCCTCCACTTT	16	-	TRBD1	TRBJ1-6	TRBV19
CASSAGQADQPQHF	TGTGCCAGCAGCGCTGGACAGGCCGATCAGCCCCAGCATTTT	14	-	TRBD1	TRBJ1-5	TRBV5-4
CASTEGQGVKSPLHF	TGTGCCAGCACCGAAGGACAGGGGGTAAAGTCACCCCTCCACTTT	15	-	TRBD1	TRBJ1-6	TRBV2
CASSRDRGSGAEAFF	TGTGCCAGCAGCCGAGACAGGGGGAGCGGTGCTGAAGCTTTCTTT	15	-	TRBD1	TRBJ1-1	TRBV7-9
CATGWSYEQYF	TGTGCGACAGGGTGGTCCTACGAGCAGTACTTC	11	-	TRBD1	TRBJ2-7	TRBV6-5
CASSQDLSSGGREFF	TGCGCCAGCAGCCAAGATCTTTCTAGCGGGGGTCGGGAGTTCTTC	15	-	TRBD2	TRBJ2-1	TRBV4-1
CAIMGQAQYNEQFF	TGTGCCATCATGGGGCAGGCCCAATACAATGAGCAGTTCTTC	14	-	-	TRBJ2-1	TRBV10-3
CASSFWGVGASPLHF	TGTGCCAGCAGTTTTTGGGGGGTCGGGGCTTCACCCCTCCACTTT	15	-	-	TRBJ1-6	TRBV27
CASSPHRDIQFNYGYTF	TGTGCCAGCAGCCCCCACCGGGACATCCAATTTAACTATGGCTACACCTTC	17	-	-	TRBJ1-2	TRBV3-1/TRBV3-2
CASAHDTIEQFF	TGTGCCAGCGCTCACGACACAATCGAGCAGTTCTTC	12	-	-	TRBJ2-1	TRBV25-1
CASSPSPPDRGSYGYTF	TGTGCCAGCTCACCATCTCCCCCGGACAGGGGATCTTATGGCTACACCTTC	17	-	TRBD1	TRBJ1-2	TRBV18
CASSLDAAAGSPLHF	TGCGCCAGCAGCTTGGATGCGGCAGCTGGTTCACCCCTCCACTTT	15	-	-	TRBJ1-6	TRBV5-1
CASSVGSGGTNEKLFF	TGTGCCAGCAGCGTAGGCTCGGGGGGGACTAATGAAAAACTGTTTTTT	16	-	-	TRBJ1-4	TRBV9
CASSQDVLRPGSNQPQHF	TGCGCCAGCAGCCAAGATGTACTCCGACCAGGGAGCAATCAGCCCCAGCATTTT	18	few	-	TRBJ1-5	TRBV4-1
CASSQDDPRRAGNQPQHF	TGTGCCAGCAGCCAAGATGACCCACGCAGGGCAGGCAATCAGCCCCAGCATTTT	18	-	-	TRBJ1-5	TRBV3-1/TRBV3-2
CASSLGLGTGFTYEQYF	TGTGCCAGCAGTTTAGGGCTGGGGACAGGTTTTACCTACGAGCAGTACTTC	17	-	TRBD1	TRBJ2-7	TRBV28
CASQRQGLSYEQYF	TGTGCCAGCCAGCGACAGGGGCTTTCCTACGAGCAGTACTTC	14	-	TRBD1	TRBJ2-7	TRBV28
CAISESVQYEQYF	TGTGCCATCAGTGAGTCAGTTCAGTACGAGCAGTACTTC	13	-	-	TRBJ2-7	TRBV10-3
CASSVGNRGDYEQYF	TGTGCCAGCAGCGTAGGAAACAGGGGAGATTACGAGCAGTACTTC	15	-	TRBD1	TRBJ2-7	TRBV9
CASSLGGFNNQPQHF	TGTGCCAGCAGCTTAGGAGGGTTCAACAATCAGCCCCAGCATTTT	15	-	-	TRBJ1-5	TRBV7-2
CASSFERGGLNEQFF	TGTGCCAGCAGCTTCGAGCGGGGGGGCCTTAATGAGCAGTTCTTC	15	-	TRBD2	TRBJ2-1	TRBV5-4
CASSVAPGQRNGYTF	TGTGCCAGCAGCGTAGCACCGGGACAGAGGAATGGCTACACCTTC	15	once	TRBD1	TRBJ1-2	TRBV9
CASSQEPGTNYGYTF	TGTGCCAGCAGCCAAGAGCCAGGCACTAACTATGGCTACACCTTC	15	-	-	TRBJ1-2	TRBV3-1/TRBV3-2
CATREQGQYEQYF	TGTGCCACTCGAGAACAGGGGCAGTACGAGCAGTACTTC	13	-	TRBD1	TRBJ2-7	TRBV28
CASKARRGTEAFF	TGTGCCAGCAAGGCGAGGAGGGGCACTGAAGCTTTCTTT	13	-	-	TRBJ1-1	TRBV2
CASSRDRGDASPLHF	TGCGCCAGCAGCCGGGACAGGGGAGACGCCTCACCCCTCCACTTT	15	-	TRBD1	TRBJ1-6	TRBV5-1
CASSLNLGGLGNSPLHF	TGTGCCAGCAGTTTAAATTTAGGGGGCTTAGGAAATTCACCCCTCCACTTT	17	-	TRBD1	TRBJ1-6	TRBV28
CASSEYLGQGFGTAKNIQYF	TGTGCCAGCAGTGAATATCTGGGACAGGGGTTCGGTACGGCCAAAAACATTCAGTACTTC	20	-	TRBD1	TRBJ2-4	TRBV2
CASSTTQGTGLYGYTF	TGTGCCAGTAGTACGACACAGGGAACTGGGCTCTATGGCTACACCTTC	16	-	-	TRBJ1-2	TRBV19
CASSLMTGGNQPQHF	TGTGCCAGTAGTCTGATGACAGGGGGCAATCAGCCCCAGCATTTT	15	-	TRBD1	TRBJ1-5	TRBV19
CASSRTGGQPYGYTF	TGTGCCAGCAGCCGGACCGGCGGACAGCCCTATGGCTACACCTTC	15	-	-	TRBJ1-2	TRBV3-1/TRBV3-2